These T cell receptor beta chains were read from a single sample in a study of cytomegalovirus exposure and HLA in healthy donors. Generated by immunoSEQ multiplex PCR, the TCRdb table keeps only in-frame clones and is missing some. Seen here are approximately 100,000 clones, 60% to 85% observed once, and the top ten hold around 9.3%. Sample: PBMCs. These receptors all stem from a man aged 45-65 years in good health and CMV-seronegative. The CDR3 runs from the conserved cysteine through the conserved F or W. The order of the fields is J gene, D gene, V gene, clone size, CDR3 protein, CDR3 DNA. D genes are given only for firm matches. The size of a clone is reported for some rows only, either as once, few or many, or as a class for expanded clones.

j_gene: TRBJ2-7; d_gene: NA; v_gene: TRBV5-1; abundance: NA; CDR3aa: CASSHTEGALSYEQYF; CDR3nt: TGCGCCAGCAGCCACACGGAGGGGGCGCTATCCTACGAGCAGTACTTC
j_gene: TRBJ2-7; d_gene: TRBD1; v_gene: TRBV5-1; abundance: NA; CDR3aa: CASSLAQGGYEQYF; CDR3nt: TGCGCCAGCAGCTTGGCACAGGGGGGATACGAGCAGTACTTC
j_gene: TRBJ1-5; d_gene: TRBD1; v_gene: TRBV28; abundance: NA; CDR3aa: CASSSLTGGNGNQPQHF; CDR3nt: TGTGCCAGCAGTTCCCTCACAGGGGGAAATGGGAATCAGCCCCAGCATTTT
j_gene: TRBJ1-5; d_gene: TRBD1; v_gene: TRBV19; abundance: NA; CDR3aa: CASSRDRGGQPQHF; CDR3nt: TGTGCCAGTAGTCGGGACAGGGGCGGTCAGCCCCAGCATTTT
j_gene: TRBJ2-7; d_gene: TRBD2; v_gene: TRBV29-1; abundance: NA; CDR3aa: CSVASASGTYEQYF; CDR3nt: TGCAGCGTTGCGTCGGCTAGCGGGACCTACGAGCAGTACTTC
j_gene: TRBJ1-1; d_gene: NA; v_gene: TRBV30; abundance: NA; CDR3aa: CACQDKVGLNTEAFF; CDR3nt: TGTGCCTGCCAAGACAAGGTGGGCCTGAACACTGAAGCTTTCTTT
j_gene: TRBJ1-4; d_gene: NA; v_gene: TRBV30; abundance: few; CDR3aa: CAWRRGTNEKLFF; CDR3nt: TGTGCCTGGAGACGAGGGACTAATGAAAAACTGTTTTTT
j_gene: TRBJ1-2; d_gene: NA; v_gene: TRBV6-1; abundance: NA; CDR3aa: CASSETGRSGGYTF; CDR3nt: TGTGCCAGCAGTGAGACAGGAAGATCGGGGGGCTACACCTTC
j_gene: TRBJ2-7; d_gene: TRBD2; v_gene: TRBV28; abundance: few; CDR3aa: CASSYLAGVYEQYF; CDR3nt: TGTGCCAGCAGTTATTTAGCGGGAGTGTACGAGCAGTACTTC
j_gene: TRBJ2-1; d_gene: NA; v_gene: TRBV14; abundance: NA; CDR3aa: CASSPLAWSKDEQFF; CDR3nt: TGTGCCAGCAGCCCACTAGCTTGGAGTAAAGATGAGCAGTTCTTC
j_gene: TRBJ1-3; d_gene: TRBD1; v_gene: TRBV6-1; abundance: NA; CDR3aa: CASRDGTGTGNTIYF; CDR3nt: TGTGCCAGCAGAGATGGGACAGGGACAGGAAACACCATATATTTT
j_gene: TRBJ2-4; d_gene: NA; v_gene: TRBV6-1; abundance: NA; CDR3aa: CASSPPGANIQYF; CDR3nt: TGTGCCAGCAGTCCTCCAGGGGCCAACATTCAGTACTTC
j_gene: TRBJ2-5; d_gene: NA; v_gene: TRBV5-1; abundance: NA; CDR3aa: CASSLERPETQYF; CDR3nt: TGCGCCAGCAGCTTGGAGCGGCCGGAGACCCAGTACTTC
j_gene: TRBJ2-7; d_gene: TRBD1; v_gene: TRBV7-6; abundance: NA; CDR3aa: CASSQGQGIYEQYF; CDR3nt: TGTGCCAGCAGCCAGGGACAGGGGATATACGAGCAGTACTTC
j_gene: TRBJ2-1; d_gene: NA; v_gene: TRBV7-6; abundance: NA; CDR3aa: CASSLVNRGEQFF; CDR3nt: TGTGCCAGCAGCTTAGTTAATCGGGGTGAGCAGTTCTTC
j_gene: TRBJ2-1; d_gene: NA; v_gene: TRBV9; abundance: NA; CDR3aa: CASSVATGSYNEQFF; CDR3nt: TGTGCCAGCAGCGTAGCTACAGGCTCCTACAATGAGCAGTTCTTC
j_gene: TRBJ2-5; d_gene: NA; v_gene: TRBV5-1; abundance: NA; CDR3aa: CASSFNGETQYF; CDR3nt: TGCGCCAGCAGCTTCAACGGGGAGACCCAGTACTTC
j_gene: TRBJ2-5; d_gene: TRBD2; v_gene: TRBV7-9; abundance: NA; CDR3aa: CASSLTSGVGETQYF; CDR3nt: TGTGCCAGCAGCTTGACTAGCGGGGTAGGGGAGACCCAGTACTTC
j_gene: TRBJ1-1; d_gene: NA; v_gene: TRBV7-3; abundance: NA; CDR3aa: CASRSGPNTEAFF; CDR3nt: TGTGCCAGCAGGTCTGGCCCGAACACTGAAGCTTTCTTT
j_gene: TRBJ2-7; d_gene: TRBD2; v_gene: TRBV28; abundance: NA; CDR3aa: CASSLRRELNEQYF; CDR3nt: TGTGCCAGCAGTTTACGGCGGGAGCTGAACGAGCAGTACTTC
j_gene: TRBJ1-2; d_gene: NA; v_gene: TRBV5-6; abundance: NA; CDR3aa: CASSLGQTYGYTF; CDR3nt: TGTGCCAGCAGCTTGGGACAGACGTATGGCTACACCTTC
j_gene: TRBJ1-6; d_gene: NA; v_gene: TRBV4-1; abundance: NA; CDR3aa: CASSLYSTGRELHF; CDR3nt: TGTGCCAGCAGCCTCTACTCTACAGGCAGGGAACTCCACTTT
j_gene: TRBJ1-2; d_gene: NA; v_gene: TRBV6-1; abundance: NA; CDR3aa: CASTRGDNYGYTF; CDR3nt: TGTGCCAGCACTCGGGGGGACAACTATGGCTACACCTTC
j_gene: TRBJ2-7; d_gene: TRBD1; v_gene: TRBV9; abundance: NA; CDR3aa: CASSEGPGQGFYEQYF; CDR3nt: TGTGCCAGCAGCGAGGGACCGGGACAGGGGTTCTACGAGCAGTACTTC
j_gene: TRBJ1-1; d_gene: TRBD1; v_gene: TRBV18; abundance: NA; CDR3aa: CASSPPRGPNTEAFF; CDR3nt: TGTGCCAGCTCACCACCTAGGGGGCCCAACACTGAAGCTTTCTTT
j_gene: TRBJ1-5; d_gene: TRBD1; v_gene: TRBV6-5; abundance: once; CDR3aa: CASSYGGDRQPQHF; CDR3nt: TGTGCCAGCAGTTATGGAGGGGACAGACAGCCCCAGCATTTT
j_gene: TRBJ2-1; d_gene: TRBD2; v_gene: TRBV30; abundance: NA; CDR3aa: CAWRQRIFAGGLLNEQFF; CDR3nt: TGTGCCTGGAGACAGAGAATTTTCGCGGGGGGGCTGCTCAATGAGCAGTTCTTC
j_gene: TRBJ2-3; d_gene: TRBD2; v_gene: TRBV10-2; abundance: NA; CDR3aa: CASRGGGGVADTQYF; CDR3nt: TGCGCCAGCAGGGGGGGCGGGGGGGTAGCAGATACGCAGTATTTT
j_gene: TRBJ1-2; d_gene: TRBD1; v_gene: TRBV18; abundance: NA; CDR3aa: CASSLGQGSYGYTF; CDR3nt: TGTGCCAGCTCACTGGGACAGGGGTCATATGGCTACACCTTC
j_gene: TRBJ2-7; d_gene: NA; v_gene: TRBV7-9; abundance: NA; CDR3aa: CASSFDTRSYEQYF; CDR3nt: TGTGCCAGCAGCTTCGACACCCGCTCCTACGAGCAGTACTTC
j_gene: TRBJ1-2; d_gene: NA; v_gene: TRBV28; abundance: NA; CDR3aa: CASTLRLSGGANYGYTF; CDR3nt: TGTGCCAGCACCCTCAGGTTATCAGGAGGAGCTAACTATGGCTACACCTTC
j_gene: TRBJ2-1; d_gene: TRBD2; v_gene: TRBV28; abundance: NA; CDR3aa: CASSLLSAGETYNEQFF; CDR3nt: TGTGCCAGCAGTTTATTGTCGGCGGGAGAGACTTACAATGAGCAGTTCTTC
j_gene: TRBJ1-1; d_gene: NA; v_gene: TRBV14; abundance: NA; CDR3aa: CASSQGQGWVGTEAFF; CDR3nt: TGTGCCAGCAGCCAAGGGCAGGGATGGGTGGGCACTGAAGCTTTCTTT
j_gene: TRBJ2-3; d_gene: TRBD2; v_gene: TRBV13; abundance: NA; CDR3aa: CASSSLRGDSTDTQYF; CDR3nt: TGTGCCAGCAGCTCCCTGCGGGGGGACAGCACAGATACGCAGTATTTT
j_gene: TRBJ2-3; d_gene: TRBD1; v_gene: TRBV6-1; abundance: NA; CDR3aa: CASKTGTGGMDTQYF; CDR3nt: TGTGCCAGTAAAACCGGGACAGGGGGCATGGATACGCAGTATTTT
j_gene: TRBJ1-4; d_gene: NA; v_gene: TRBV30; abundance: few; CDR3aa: CAWSHRRFGEKLFF; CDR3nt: TGTGCCTGGAGTCATAGGAGGTTTGGGGAAAAACTGTTTTTT
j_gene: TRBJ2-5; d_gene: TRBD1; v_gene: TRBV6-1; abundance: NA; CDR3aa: CASSETGTGGRETQYF; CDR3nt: TGTGCCAGCAGTGAGACTGGGACAGGGGGTCGAGAGACCCAGTACTTC
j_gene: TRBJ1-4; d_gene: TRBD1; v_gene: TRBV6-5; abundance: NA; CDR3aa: CASSSRQGKVEKLFF; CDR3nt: TGTGCCAGCAGTTCGAGACAGGGCAAGGTTGAAAAACTGTTTTTT
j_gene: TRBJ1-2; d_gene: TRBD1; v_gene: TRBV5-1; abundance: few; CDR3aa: CASSLGTGENYGYTF; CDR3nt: TGCGCCAGCAGCTTGGGGACAGGGGAGAACTATGGCTACACCTTC
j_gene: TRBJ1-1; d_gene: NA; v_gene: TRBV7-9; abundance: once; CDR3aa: CASSSSDRNTEAFF; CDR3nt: TGTGCCAGCAGCTCTTCAGACAGGAACACTGAAGCTTTCTTT
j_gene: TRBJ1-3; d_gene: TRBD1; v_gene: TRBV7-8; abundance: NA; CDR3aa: CASSSGQEGNTIYF; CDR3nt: TGTGCCAGCAGCTCAGGACAGGAGGGAAACACCATATATTTT
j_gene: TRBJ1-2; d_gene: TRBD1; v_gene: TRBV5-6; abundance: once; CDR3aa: CASRAGQGAHGYTF; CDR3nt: TGTGCCAGCAGGGCAGGACAGGGGGCGCATGGCTACACCTTC
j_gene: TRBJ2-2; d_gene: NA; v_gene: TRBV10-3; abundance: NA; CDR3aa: CAISAGANTGELFF; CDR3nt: TGTGCCATCAGTGCGGGAGCGAACACCGGGGAGCTGTTTTTT
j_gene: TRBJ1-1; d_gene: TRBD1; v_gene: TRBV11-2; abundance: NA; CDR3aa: CASSSDRIRAFF; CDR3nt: TGTGCCAGCAGCTCGGACAGGATAAGAGCTTTCTTT
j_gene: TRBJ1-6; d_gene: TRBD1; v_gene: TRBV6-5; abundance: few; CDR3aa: CASSRQGNNSPLHF; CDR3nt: TGTGCCAGCAGCCGACAGGGGAATAATTCACCCCTCCACTTT
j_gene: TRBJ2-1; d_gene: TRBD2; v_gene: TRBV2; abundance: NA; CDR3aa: CASNRQGLAGTSDNEQFF; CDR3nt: TGTGCCAGCAATAGACAGGGTTTGGCGGGGACTAGCGACAATGAGCAGTTCTTC
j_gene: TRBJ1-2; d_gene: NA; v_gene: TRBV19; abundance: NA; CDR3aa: CASSKTAVYGYTF; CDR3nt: TGTGCCAGTAGTAAGACAGCCGTTTATGGCTACACCTTC
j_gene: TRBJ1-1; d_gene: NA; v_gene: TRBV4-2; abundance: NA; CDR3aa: CASSPPGRDTEAFF; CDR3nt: TGTGCCAGCAGCCCCCCTGGGAGGGACACTGAAGCTTTCTTT
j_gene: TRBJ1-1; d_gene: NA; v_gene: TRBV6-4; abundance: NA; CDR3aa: CASRRDAGVNTEAFF; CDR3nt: TGTGCCAGCAGGAGGGATGCAGGGGTGAACACTGAAGCTTTCTTT
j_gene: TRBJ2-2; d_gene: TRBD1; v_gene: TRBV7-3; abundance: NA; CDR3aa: CASSPSRGTGGTGELFF; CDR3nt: TGTGCCAGCAGCCCATCCAGAGGGACAGGGGGCACCGGGGAGCTGTTTTTT
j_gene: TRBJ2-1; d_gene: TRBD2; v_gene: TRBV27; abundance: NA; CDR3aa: CASNSGGYYNEQFF; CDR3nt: TGTGCCAGCAATAGCGGGGGCTATTACAATGAGCAGTTCTTC
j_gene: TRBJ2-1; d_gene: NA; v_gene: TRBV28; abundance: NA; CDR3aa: CASSASLGRYNEQFF; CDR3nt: TGTGCCAGCAGTGCTAGCCTTGGGAGATACAATGAGCAGTTCTTC
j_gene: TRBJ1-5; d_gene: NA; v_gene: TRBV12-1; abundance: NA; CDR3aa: CASSSIQPQHF; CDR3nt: TGTGCCAGCAGTTCTATCCAGCCCCAGCATTTT
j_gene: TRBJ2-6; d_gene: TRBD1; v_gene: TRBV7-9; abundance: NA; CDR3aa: CASSPQGASANVLTF; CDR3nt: TGTGCCAGCAGCCCACAGGGGGCTAGTGCCAACGTCCTGACTTTC
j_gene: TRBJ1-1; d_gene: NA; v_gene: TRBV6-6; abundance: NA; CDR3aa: CASSYYPGEGAFF; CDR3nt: TGTGCCAGCAGTTACTACCCGGGGGAGGGAGCTTTCTTT
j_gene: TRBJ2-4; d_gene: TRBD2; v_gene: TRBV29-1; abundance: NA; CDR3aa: CSVEEGLAGNIQYF; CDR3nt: TGCAGCGTTGAAGAAGGACTAGCGGGAAACATTCAGTACTTC
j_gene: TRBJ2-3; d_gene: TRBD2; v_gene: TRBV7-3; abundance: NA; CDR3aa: CASSFRGGHSTDTQYF; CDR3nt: TGTGCCAGCAGCTTCCGGGGGGGCCATAGCACAGATACGCAGTATTTT
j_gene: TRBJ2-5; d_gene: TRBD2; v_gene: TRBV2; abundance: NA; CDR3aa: CASRSPGTSKETQYF; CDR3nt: TGTGCCAGCCGCTCGCCCGGGACTAGCAAAGAGACCCAGTACTTC
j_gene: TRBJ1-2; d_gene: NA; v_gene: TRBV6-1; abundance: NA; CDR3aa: CASSEGAEYNYGYTF; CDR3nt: TGTGCCAGCAGTGAAGGGGCAGAGTATAACTATGGCTACACCTTC
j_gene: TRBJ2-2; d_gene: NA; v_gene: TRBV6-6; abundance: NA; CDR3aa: CASQPDRYSGELFF; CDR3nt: TGTGCCAGTCAGCCCGACAGGTACTCCGGGGAGCTGTTTTTT